These 17 T cell receptor beta chains came from one sample sequenced in a study of memory CD4+ T cells and cytomegalovirus serostatus. Single viable CD3+CD4+CD8-CD45RO+ cells were sorted as the memory CD4+ T cells. Profiling relied on immunoSEQ multiplex PCR, and the TCRdb table lists in-frame clones only, not all of them. Counted here are tens of thousands of clones, over 70% occurring once; the ten biggest clones make up around 0.6%. The sequenced material came from memory CD4+ T cells from blood. Receptors originate from an adult in good health and CMV-seronegative.

A few counts support this clone. This chain connects TRBV7-9 to TRBJ1-3; D call uncertain. Deletions cut 2 bases from V and 7 bases from J, with 9 bases between. The CDR3 sequence is 13 residues long. CDR1 is SEHNR and CDR2 is FQNEAQ in the germline V gene (reference sequence). The chain's CDR3 is CASSLLVANTIYF. For the CDR3, the DNA is TGTGCCAGCAGCTTACTCGTGGCCAACACCATATATTTT.

This clone showed up just once. The chain combines TRBV6-6 with TRBJ2-5; the D gene could be TRBD1 or TRBD2 (5 bases each). The V gene lost 2 bases and the J gene lost 9 bases, with 7 bases spanning the gap. This CDR3 region has 11 residues. Per germline, CDR1 MNHNY and CDR2 SVGAGI (reference sequence). CDR3 sequence reads: CASSYRGSQYF. DNA of the CDR3: TGTGCCAGCAGTTACCGGGGCTCCCAGTACTTC.

This clone was picked up a small number of times. CDR3 coding DNA: TGCGCCAGCAGTCCCGGGCAGGGGGAGACCCAGTACTTC. Amino acids: CASSPGQGETQYF. This chain connects TRBV10-1 to TRBJ2-5; possibly TRBD1 for D (6 bases). This CDR3 has 13 amino acids. The V gene's germline CDR1 is WNHNN and CDR2 SYGVQD (reference sequence). Between the trimmed V and J ends, which lost 5 bases and 5 bases, there was a span of 12 bases.

The rearrangement links TRBV11-2 to TRBJ2-3, with TRBD2 matching over 11 bases. Germline lookup yields CDR1 SGHAT and CDR2 FQNNGV. Trimming took 8 bases from V and 3 from J; bases not matched to a gene: 10. The CDR3 sequence is 16 residues long. Written as DNA, the CDR3 is TGTGCCAGCGCTCGTGGGGTAGCGGGGGGGACAGATACGCAGTATTTT. Its translation is CASARGVAGGTDTQYF.

The chain has TRBV28 and TRBJ1-1, with D uncertain. CDR3 length: 13 residues. Between the trimmed V and J ends, which lost 3 bases and 4 bases, there was a span of 9 bases. Germline-derived CDR1 and CDR2 are MDHEN and SYDVKM. CDR3 coding DNA: TGTGCCAGCAGTTTTGGGGTTTCCACTGAAGCTTTCTTT. Amino acids: CASSFGVSTEAFF.

This clone was counted only a few times. This chain joins TRBV7-9 and TRBJ1-5, with a weak D call TRBD1 (5 bases). The CDR3 spans 15 residues. V dropped 4 bases and J dropped 0 bases, with 10 bases sitting between them. CDR1 is SEHNR and CDR2 is FQNEAQ in the germline V gene (reference sequence). CDR3 bases: TGTGCCAGCAGCTCCGGACACGATAGCAATCAGCCCCAGCATTTT. This sequence encodes CASSSGHDSNQPQHF.

V usage is TRBV2 and J usage is TRBJ1-2, with D possibly being TRBD1 (5 bases). This CDR3 comprises 15 residues. The V and J ends lost 7 bases and 0 bases respectively, with 15 bases between them. CDR1 and CDR2 (germline): SNHLY, FYNNEI. The CDR3 loop is CASIGGGKANYGYTF. CDR3 sequence (DNA): TGTGCCAGCATTGGGGGAGGTAAAGCTAACTATGGCTACACCTTC. The complete variable domain, with remaining parts taken from reference TRBV2 and TRBJ1-2, reads EPEVTQTPSHQVTQMGQEVILRCVPISNHLYFYWYRQILGQKVEFLVSFYNNEISEKSEIFDDQFSVERPDGSNFTLKIRSTKLEDSAMYFCASIGGGKANYGYTFGSGTRLTVV.

Worth noting for this clone: In the same sample, other DNA sequences code for this CDR3. This chain joins TRBV18 and TRBJ1-6; possibly TRBD1 for D (5 bases). The V end lost 0 bases, the J end lost 7 bases, and 7 bases lay between the germline ends. Germline V gives CDR1 KGHSH, CDR2 LQKENI. The CDR3 covers 14 residues. CDR3 loop: CASSPPGDNSPLHF. The CDR3 nucleotides read TGTGCCAGCTCACCACCGGGGGACAATTCACCCCTCCACTTT.

The rearrangement uses TRBV4-1 and TRBJ2-1, with a tentative D call TRBD2 (5 bases). Per germline, CDR1 MGHRA and CDR2 YSYEKL. The V and J ends lost 4 bases and 7 bases respectively, with 17 bases between them. The CDR3 consists of 15 residues. Here the CDR3 reads CASSPIYDPGNEQFF. The CDR3, as DNA: TGCGCCAGCAGCCCAATATACGACCCGGGAAATGAGCAGTTCTTC.

This chain connects TRBV5-4 to TRBJ2-7; TRBD1 aligns across 8 bases. Germline CDR1 and CDR2: SGHNT and YYREEE (reference sequence). There are 16 residues in the CDR3. V shed 1 base, J shed 5 bases, and the junction held 11 bases outside the gene matches. CDR3 sequence (DNA): TGTGCCAGCAGCTTGCAAGCAGGGACAGGACCGAACGAGCAGTACTTC. Translated, it gives CASSLQAGTGPNEQYF.

The V and J genes are TRBV19 and TRBJ2-1; 7 bases are a match to TRBD1. J gave up 8 bases and V 6 bases, and 7 bases lay outside the gene matches. The germline gives CDR1 LNHDA, CDR2 SQIVND (reference sequence). The CDR3 consists of 13 residues. The CDR3 region has the DNA TGTGCCAGTAGGAGGACAGGTGAGGATGAGCAGTTCTTC. This codes for CASRRTGEDEQFF.

This clone was recorded only once. The V call is TRBV14, the J call TRBJ2-2; D gene unclear. The V gene's germline CDR1 is SGHDN and CDR2 FVKESK. Trimming stripped 0 bases from V and 5 bases from J, with 13 bases between. There are 16 residues in the CDR3. Here the CDR3 reads CASSQDRDSWTGELFF. Here the CDR3 DNA reads TGTGCCAGCAGCCAAGATAGAGATAGCTGGACCGGGGAGCTGTTTTTT.

Regarding this clone: This CDR3 is also generated by other DNA sequences in the sample. As DNA, the CDR3 is TGTGCCAGCAGCTTAAAGGAGACCCAGTACTTC. Translating gives CASSLKETQYF. The chain couples TRBV7-9 to TRBJ2-5; D gene unclear. V was cut by 2 bases and J by 5 bases, with 3 bases left in between. Germline CDR1 and CDR2: SEHNR and FQNEAQ (reference sequence). The length of the CDR3 is 11 residues.

This clone appeared a single time. The V call is TRBV10-3, the J call TRBJ1-2; D call uncertain. Germline V gene lookup returns CDR1 ENHRY and CDR2 SYGVKD. The CDR3 sequence is 18 residues long. Between the trimmed V and J ends, which lost 4 bases and 1 base, there was a span of 22 bases. The CDR3, as DNA: TGTGCCATCAGTGGATCCTTAATCCCCAGCGGAGTTAACTATGGCTACACCTTC. Translated, it gives CAISGSLIPSGVNYGYTF.

CDR3 loop: CASRERLDGYTF. Written as DNA, the CDR3 is TGTGCCAGCAGGGAAAGGTTGGATGGCTACACCTTC. The chain carries TRBV6-6 and TRBJ1-2, with D unclear. CDR1 is MNHNY and CDR2 is SVGAGI in the germline V gene (reference sequence). V lost 6 bases to trimming and J lost 6 bases, with 11 bases between them. This CDR3 is 12 amino acids long.

The chain uses TRBV5-1 and TRBJ1-1, with D unclear. Germline loops: CDR1 SGHRS, CDR2 YFSETQ. CDR3 size: 15 residues. Trimming took 4 bases from V and 1 from J, leaving 14 bases between them. Here the CDR3 reads CASSTATAQNTEAFF. Written as DNA, the CDR3 is TGCGCCAGCAGCACGGCTACAGCCCAGAACACTGAAGCTTTCTTT.

The genes are TRBV15 and TRBJ2-5; TRBD2 matches 9 bases. Germline V gene lookup returns CDR1 LNHNV and CDR2 YYDKDF (reference sequence). Trimming removed 10 bases from V and 0 bases from J; junction bases left unmatched: 6. The CDR3 is 14 amino acids. The CDR3 here is CASRAGGNQETQYF. CDR3 nucleotide sequence: TGTGCCAGCAGGGCGGGGGGGAACCAAGAGACCCAGTACTTC.